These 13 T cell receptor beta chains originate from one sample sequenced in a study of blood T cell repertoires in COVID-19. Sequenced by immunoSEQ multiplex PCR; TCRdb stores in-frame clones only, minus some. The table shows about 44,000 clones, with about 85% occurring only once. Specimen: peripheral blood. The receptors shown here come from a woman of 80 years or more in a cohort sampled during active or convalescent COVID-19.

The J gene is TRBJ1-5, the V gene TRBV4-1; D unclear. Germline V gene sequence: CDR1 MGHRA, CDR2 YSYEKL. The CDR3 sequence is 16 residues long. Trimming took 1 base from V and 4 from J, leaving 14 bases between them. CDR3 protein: CASSQVGMEGNQPQHF. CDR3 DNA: TGCGCCAGCAGCCAAGTGGGGATGGAGGGAAATCAGCCCCAGCATTTT.

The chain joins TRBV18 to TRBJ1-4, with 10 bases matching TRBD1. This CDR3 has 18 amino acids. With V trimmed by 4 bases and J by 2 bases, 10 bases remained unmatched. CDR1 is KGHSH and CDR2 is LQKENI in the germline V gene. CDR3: CASSRLWTGGSTNEKLFF. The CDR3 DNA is TGTGCCAGCTCACGGCTCTGGACAGGGGGTTCGACTAATGAAAAACTGTTTTTT.

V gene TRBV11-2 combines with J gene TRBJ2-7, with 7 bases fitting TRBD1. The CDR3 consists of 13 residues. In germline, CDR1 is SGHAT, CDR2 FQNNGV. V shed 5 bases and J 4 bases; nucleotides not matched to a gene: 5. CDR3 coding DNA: TGTGCCAGCAGCCCCGACAGGGTGTACGAGCAGTACTTC. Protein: CASSPDRVYEQYF.

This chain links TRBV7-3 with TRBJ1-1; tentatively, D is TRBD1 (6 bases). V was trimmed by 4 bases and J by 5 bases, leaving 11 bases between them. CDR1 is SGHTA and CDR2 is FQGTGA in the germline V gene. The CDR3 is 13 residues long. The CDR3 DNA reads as TGTGCCAGCAGCTATAGGCAGGGGACTGAAGCTTTCTTT. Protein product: CASSYRQGTEAFF.

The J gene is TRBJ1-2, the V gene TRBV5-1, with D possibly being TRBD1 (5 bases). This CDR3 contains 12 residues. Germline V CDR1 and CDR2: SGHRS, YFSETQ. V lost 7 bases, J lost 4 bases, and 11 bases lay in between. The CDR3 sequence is CASGGDGYGYTF. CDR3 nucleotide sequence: TGCGCCAGCGGGGGGGACGGCTATGGCTACACCTTC. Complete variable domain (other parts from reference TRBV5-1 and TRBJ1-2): KAGVTQTPRYLIKTRGQQVTLSCSPISGHRSVSWYQQTPGQGLQFLFEYFSETQRNKGNFPGRFSGRQFSNSRSEMNVSTLELGDSALYLCASGGDGYGYTFGSGTRLTVV.

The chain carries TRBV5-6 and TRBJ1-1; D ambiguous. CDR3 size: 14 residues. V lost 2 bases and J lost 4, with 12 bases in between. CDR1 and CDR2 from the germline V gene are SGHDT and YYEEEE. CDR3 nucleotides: TGTGCCAGCAGCTTCTACAGAATTGGCACTGAAGCTTTCTTT. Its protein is CASSFYRIGTEAFF.

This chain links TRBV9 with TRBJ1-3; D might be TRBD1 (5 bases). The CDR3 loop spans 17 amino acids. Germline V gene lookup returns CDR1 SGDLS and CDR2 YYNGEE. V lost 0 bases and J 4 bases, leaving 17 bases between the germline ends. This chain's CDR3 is CASSVVTGDPSGNTIYF. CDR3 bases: TGTGCCAGCAGCGTAGTAACAGGCGACCCAAGCGGAAACACCATATATTTT.

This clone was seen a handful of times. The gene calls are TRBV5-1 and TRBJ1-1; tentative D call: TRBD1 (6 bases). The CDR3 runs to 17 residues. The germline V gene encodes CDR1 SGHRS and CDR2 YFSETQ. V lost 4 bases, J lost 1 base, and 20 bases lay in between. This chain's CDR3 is CASSHGTLKLANTEAFF. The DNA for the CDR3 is TGCGCCAGCAGCCATGGGACACTCAAACTTGCGAACACTGAAGCTTTCTTT.

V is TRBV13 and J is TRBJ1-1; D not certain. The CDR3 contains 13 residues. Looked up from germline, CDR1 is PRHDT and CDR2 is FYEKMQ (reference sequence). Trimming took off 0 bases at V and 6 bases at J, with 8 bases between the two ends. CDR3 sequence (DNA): TGTGCCAGCAGCTTAGGGATGGCCGCTGAAGCTTTCTTT. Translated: CASSLGMAAEAFF.

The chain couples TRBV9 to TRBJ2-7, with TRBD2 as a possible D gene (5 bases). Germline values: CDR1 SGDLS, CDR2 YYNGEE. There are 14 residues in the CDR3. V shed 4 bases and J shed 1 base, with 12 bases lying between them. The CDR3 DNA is TGTGCCAGCAGCCCCAGGACTGCATCCTACGAGCAGTACTTC. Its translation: CASSPRTASYEQYF.

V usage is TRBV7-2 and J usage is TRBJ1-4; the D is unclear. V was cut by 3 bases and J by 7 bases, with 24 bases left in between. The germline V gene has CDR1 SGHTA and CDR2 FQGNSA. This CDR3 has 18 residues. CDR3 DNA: TGTGCCAGCAGCTTCGGGCTTGGAGGTGGTCCTTGGGGTGAAAAACTGTTTTTT. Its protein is CASSFGLGGGPWGEKLFF.

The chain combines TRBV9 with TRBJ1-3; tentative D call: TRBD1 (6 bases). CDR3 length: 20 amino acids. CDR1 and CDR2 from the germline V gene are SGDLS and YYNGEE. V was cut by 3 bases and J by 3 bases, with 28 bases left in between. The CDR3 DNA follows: TGTGCCAGCAGCGGGAGTAAGAGGACAGACACAATGTATAGTGGAAACACCATATATTTT. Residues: CASSGSKRTDTMYSGNTIYF.

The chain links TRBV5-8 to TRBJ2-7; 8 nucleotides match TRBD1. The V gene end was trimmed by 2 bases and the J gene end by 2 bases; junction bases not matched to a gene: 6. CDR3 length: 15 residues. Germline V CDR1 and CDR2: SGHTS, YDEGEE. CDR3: CASSFPGGLTYEQYF. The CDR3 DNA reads TGTGCCAGCAGCTTTCCAGGGGGCCTCACCTACGAGCAGTACTTC.